This T cell receptor beta chain was identified in a study of T-cell reconstitution after alpha-beta-depleted transplantation in children. Study-wide findings and caveats: Alpha-beta T cells about two months after transplant reportedly derived from several hundred expanded graft clones.

This clonotype was observed at least ten times. What it binds is not known. TCRbeta library preparation incorporated unique molecular identifiers. TCRdb independently ran MiXCR on the PCR reads; one entry per CDR3 protein. The sample has 240,000 or so distinct CDR3 sequences; roughly 7.7% are singletons. The CDR3 contains 15 residues. V shed 3 bases and J shed 7 bases, with 15 bases lying between them. Germline CDR1 and CDR2: LNHNV and YYDKDF (reference sequence). This TCR was sampled from a male patient between 10 and 17 years old who had a stem cell transplant for acute lymphoblastic leukemia, so the T cells may come from the graft donor. This chain uses TRBV15 with TRBJ1-4, with D maybe TRBD1 (6 bases). The sample in question was PBMCs, mostly from graft donor cells, obtained 180 days after TCRalphabeta/CD19-depleted stem cell transplant. CDR3 coding DNA: TGTGCCACCAGCAGCTACAGGGAGGGAGGTGAAAAACTGTTTTTT. Translation gives CATSSYREGGEKLFF.